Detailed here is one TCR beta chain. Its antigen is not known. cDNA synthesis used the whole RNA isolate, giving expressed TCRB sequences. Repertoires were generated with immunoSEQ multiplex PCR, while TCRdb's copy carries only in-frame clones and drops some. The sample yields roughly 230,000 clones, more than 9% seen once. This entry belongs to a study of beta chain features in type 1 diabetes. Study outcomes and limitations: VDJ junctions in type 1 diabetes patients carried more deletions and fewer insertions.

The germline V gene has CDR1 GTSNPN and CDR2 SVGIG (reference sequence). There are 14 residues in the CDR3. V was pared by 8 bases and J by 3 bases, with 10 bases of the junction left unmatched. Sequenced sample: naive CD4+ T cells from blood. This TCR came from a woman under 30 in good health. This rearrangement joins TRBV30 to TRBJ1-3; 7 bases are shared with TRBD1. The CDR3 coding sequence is TGTGCCGTGGGACAGCCCGAATATGGAAACACCATATATTTT. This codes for CAVGQPEYGNTIYF.